This T cell receptor beta chain was found in a study of CD8+ T cells in alopecia areata. The study, taken as a whole, reports: Higher clonality was seen in lesional scalp than in normal scalp, especially in alopecia totalis/universalis.

Germline lookup yields CDR1 LNHDA and CDR2 SQIVND (reference sequence). Trimming removed 5 bases at V and 2 bases at J, with 9 bases between. This CDR3 spans 13 amino acids. Extraction and reverse transcription of RNA yielded cDNA as the sequencing template. The repertoire was sequenced with immunoSEQ multiplex PCR; TCRdb's copy has only in-frame clones and lacks some. Of 120,000 or so clones in the sample, roughly 50% were seen once. The table lists this clone with a few counts. Its antigen is not known. The source material was NKG2D-low CD8+ T cells sorted from blood. This TCR derives from a human donor with alopecia areata. The genes are TRBV19 and TRBJ2-5, with D tentatively TRBD1 or TRBD2 (5 bases each). The CDR3 loop is CASSAGSQETQYF. The CDR3, as DNA: TGTGCCAGTAGTGCAGGGAGTCAAGAGACCCAGTACTTC.